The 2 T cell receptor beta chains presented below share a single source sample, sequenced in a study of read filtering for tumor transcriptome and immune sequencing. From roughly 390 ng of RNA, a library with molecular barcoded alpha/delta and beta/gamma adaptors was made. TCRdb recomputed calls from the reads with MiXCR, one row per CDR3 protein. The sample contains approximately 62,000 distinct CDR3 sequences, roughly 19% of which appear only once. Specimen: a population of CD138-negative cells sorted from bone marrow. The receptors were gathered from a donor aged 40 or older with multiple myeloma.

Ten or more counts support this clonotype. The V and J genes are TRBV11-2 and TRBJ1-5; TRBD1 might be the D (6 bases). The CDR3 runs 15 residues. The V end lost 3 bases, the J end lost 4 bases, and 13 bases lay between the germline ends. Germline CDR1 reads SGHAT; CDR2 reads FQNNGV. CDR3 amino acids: CASSLRPGENQPQHF. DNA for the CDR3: TGTGCCAGCAGCTTGCGTCCAGGGGAGAATCAGCCCCAGCATTTT.

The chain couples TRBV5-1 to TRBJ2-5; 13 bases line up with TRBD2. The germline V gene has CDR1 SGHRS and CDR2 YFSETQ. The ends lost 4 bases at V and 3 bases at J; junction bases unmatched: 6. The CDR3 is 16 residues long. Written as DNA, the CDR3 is TGCGCCAGCAGCGCGGGACTAGCGGGACTCAAAGAGACCCAGTACTTC. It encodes CASSAGLAGLKETQYF.